One sample yielded the 14 T cell receptor beta chains listed below, sequenced in a study of shared T cell receptors in the human thymus. Assay used: immunoSEQ multiplex PCR; TCRdb lists only in-frame clones, some missing. In the table there are about 500,000 clones, roughly 74% of which are singletons. The same data also contributed to another study, on human thymus T cells.

Material for sequencing was thymocytes. The receptors derive from a boy younger than two with a congenital heart defect.

This clone was seen once. The V and J genes are TRBV14 and TRBJ2-3, with D hard to call. Trimming stripped 6 bases from V and 0 bases from J, with 10 bases between. Per germline, CDR1 SGHDN and CDR2 FVKESK. CDR3 length: 14 residues. CDR3 amino acids: CASRRRWSTDTQYF. The DNA for the CDR3 is TGTGCCAGCAGACGTCGGTGGAGCACAGATACGCAGTATTTT.

The CDR3 nucleotides read TGCGCCAGCAGCTTGTGGCTAGCGGGAGCCCACGAGCAGTACTTC. Translation: CASSLWLAGAHEQYF. The chain combines TRBV5-1 with TRBJ2-5; 10 bases agree with TRBD2. TRBJ2-7 matches the DNA end more closely, so the J call is doubtful. Germline loops: CDR1 SGHRS, CDR2 YFSETQ. The CDR3 loop spans 15 amino acids.

There are a few counts of this clone. The chain uses TRBV4-3 and TRBJ2-1; 10 nucleotides align to TRBD2. CDR1 and CDR2 from the germline V gene are LGHNA and YSLEER. V dropped 1 base and J dropped 2; count of bases not matched to a gene: 11. This CDR3 spans 19 amino acids. The DNA of the CDR3 is TGCGCCAGCAGCCAAGTCGGACTAGCGGACCCTAGGGCCTACAATGAGCAGTTCTTC. Translating gives CASSQVGLADPRAYNEQFF.

V is TRBV7-6 and J is TRBJ2-5, with 10 bases matching TRBD2. J was trimmed by 1 base and V by 0 bases; bases with no gene match: 8. The CDR3 is 18 amino acids. Germline V gene sequence: CDR1 SGHVS, CDR2 FNYEAQ. In DNA, the CDR3 is TGTGCCAGCAGCTTAGCGGGCCTAGCGGGAGACCCCCAAGAGACCCAGTACTTC. Translation: CASSLAGLAGDPQETQYF.

This chain uses TRBV19 with TRBJ1-2; D is unclear. V was pared by 6 bases and J by 6 bases, with 5 bases between. CDR3 size: 10 residues. Germline V gives CDR1 LNHDA, CDR2 SQIVND (reference sequence). CDR3 protein: CASRRDGYTF. The CDR3 DNA reads TGTGCCAGTAGGCGGGATGGCTACACCTTC. Full variable domain (remainder filled in from reference TRBV19 and TRBJ1-2): DGGITQSPKYLFRKEGQNVTLSCEQNLNHDAMYWYRQDPGQGLRLIYYSQIVNDFQKGDIAEGYSVSREKKESFPLTVTSAQKNPTAFYLCASRRDGYTFGSGTRLTVV.

This clone was observed once. V and J are TRBV7-2 and TRBJ2-1, with TRBD2 matching 11 bases. V lost 1 base to trimming and J lost 7 bases; unmatched junction nucleotides: 9. The CDR3 is 17 residues long. CDR1 is SGHTA, CDR2 FQGNSA, per germline. The CDR3 sequence is CASSLVVAGGPGNEQFF. The CDR3 coding sequence is TGTGCCAGCAGCTTAGTAGTAGCGGGAGGGCCGGGGAATGAGCAGTTCTTC.

This clone was seen more than once but under ten times. V usage is TRBV29-1 and J usage is TRBJ1-1; 9 nucleotides line up with TRBD1. The length of the CDR3 is 13 residues. CDR1 SQVTM and CDR2 ANQGSEA come from the germline V gene. V was clipped by 2 bases and J by 4 bases; unmatched bases: 2. CDR3 coding DNA: TGCAGCGTTGAAAACAGGGGGCTCACTGAAGCTTTCTTT. Translating gives CSVENRGLTEAFF.

The chain recombines TRBV14 with TRBJ2-3; 15 bases map to TRBD2. With V trimmed by 3 bases and J by 3 bases, 13 bases remained unmatched. The CDR3 is 20 amino acids. Germline V lookup: CDR1 SGHDN, CDR2 FVKESK. The CDR3 nucleotides read TGTGCCAGCAGCCACGGACTAGCGGGAGGGCCCTCGCGGGTTACAGATACGCAGTATTTT. The encoded protein is CASSHGLAGGPSRVTDTQYF.

This chain links TRBV7-9 with TRBJ1-2; D might be TRBD1 (5 bases). CDR1 and CDR2 from the germline V gene are SEHNR and FQNEAQ (reference sequence). The CDR3 has 12 residues. Between the trimmed V and J ends, which lost 4 bases and 7 bases, there was a span of 10 bases. CDR3 coding DNA: TGTGCCAGCAGCTCAGGACATTGTGGCTACACCTTC. It specifies CASSSGHCGYTF.

The chain uses TRBV7-3 and TRBJ2-5, with 10 bases lining up with TRBD2. This CDR3 comprises 15 residues. V gave up 4 bases and J gave up 5 bases; unmatched junction bases: 7. Germline CDR1 is SGHTA and CDR2 is FQGTGA. This CDR3 reads CASSSGTSVRETQYF. In DNA, the CDR3 is TGTGCCAGCAGCTCGGGGACTAGCGTGAGGGAGACCCAGTACTTC.

The rearrangement links TRBV10-3 to TRBJ2-3, with D uncertain. The V end lost 0 bases, the J end lost 5 bases, and 9 bases lay between the germline ends. The CDR3 sequence is 14 residues long. The germline CDR1 and CDR2 sequences are ENHRY and SYGVKD. This chain's CDR3 is CAISESPSGDTQYF. In DNA, the CDR3 is TGTGCCATCAGTGAGTCTCCCTCCGGAGATACGCAGTATTTT.

The chain links TRBV29-1 to TRBJ2-7; 12 nucleotides match TRBD1. With 6 bases clipped from V and 2 bases from J, the junction kept 5 bases outside the gene matches. The germline V gene encodes CDR1 SQVTM and CDR2 ANQGSEA. This CDR3 region has 14 residues. Here the CDR3 DNA reads TGCAGCGTGGGACAGGGGGCAATTACCTACGAGCAGTACTTC. Translated: CSVGQGAITYEQYF.

This clone has only a few counts. This chain connects TRBV18 to TRBJ2-6; D uncertain. The length of the CDR3 is 19 residues. Germline lookup yields CDR1 KGHSH and CDR2 LQKENI. Trimming removed 3 bases from V and 4 bases from J, with 22 bases in between. The CDR3 protein is CASSPARADSYRGANVLTF. CDR3 DNA: TGTGCCAGCTCACCGGCTAGAGCAGACTCCTACCGAGGGGCCAACGTCCTGACTTTC.

V is TRBV5-1 and J is TRBJ2-5, with TRBD2 identical over 11 bases. The CDR3 spans 18 residues. Trimming took 4 bases from V and 5 from J; bases not matched to a gene: 16. Germline lookup yields CDR1 SGHRS and CDR2 YFSETQ. In DNA form, the CDR3 reads TGCGCCAGCAGCCCGCAGGGGGTTAGCGGGAGGGCCCACGAGACCCAGTACTTC. Amino acid sequence: CASSPQGVSGRAHETQYF.